The subject of this entry is one T cell receptor beta chain. This may come from a read error, since a much larger clone is one base off. The CDR3 length is 14 residues. The sample originates from a study of T-cell reconstitution after alpha-beta-depleted transplantation in children. A TCRbeta library incorporating unique molecular identifiers was prepared. TCRdb re-called the PCR reads through MiXCR, storing one row per CDR3 protein. This sample has approximately 300,000 distinct CDR3 sequences, with around a tenth found just once. The chain links TRBV12-3 or TRBV12-4 to TRBJ2-7; TRBD1 matches at 11 bases. Sequenced here: peripheral blood, sampled 180 days after TCRalphabeta/CD19-depleted stem cell transplant. The sequence derives from a male patient between 2 and 9 years old who had a stem cell transplant for chronic granulomatous disease, so the T cells may come from the graft donor. The CDR3 reads CANSGDRGMFEQYF. DNA for the CDR3: TGTGCCAACAGTGGGGACAGGGGGATGTTTGAGCAGTACTTC.